This TCR beta chain is drawn from a study of read filtering for tumor transcriptome and immune sequencing. This library used approximately 0.4 ug RNA and molecular barcoded adaptors spanning alpha/delta and beta/gamma chains. From the reads, TCRdb called clonotypes with MiXCR, one entry per CDR3 protein. Among around 58,000 distinct CDR3 sequences, approximately 14% were seen once, and the ten largest hold about 44%. This clonotype was recorded many times. The germline V gene encodes CDR1 SGHTS and CDR2 YDEGEE. Losses at the gene ends were 0 bases for V and 4 bases for J; bases not matched to a gene: 4. The CDR3 is 16 amino acids.

This TCR was recovered from a donor aged 40 or older with multiple myeloma. The V call is TRBV5-8, the J call TRBJ2-1, with TRBD2 identical over 10 bases. The material sequenced was a population of CD138-negative cells sorted from bone marrow. CDR3 in DNA: TGTGCCAGCAGCTTGGGGCTAGCGGGAGTATACAATGAGCAGTTCTTC. Its protein product is CASSLGLAGVYNEQFF.